These 20 T cell receptor beta chains share one sample of origin, sequenced in a study of T cells after somatic rescue of genetic block. Only in-frame clones appear in the TCRdb table, and some are missing; sequencing was by immunoSEQ multiplex PCR. The sample holds over 55,000 clones, about 90% seen once. Sequencing used peripheral blood mononuclear cells (PBMCs). These receptors all come from a man between 40 and 49 years old.

The chain joins TRBV5-1 to TRBJ1-2; perhaps TRBD1 as D (6 bases). Trimming removed 0 bases from V and 6 bases from J, with 12 bases in between. The germline gives CDR1 SGHRS, CDR2 YFSETQ. The CDR3 covers 14 residues. CDR3 residues: CASSLDQGRNGYTF. Written as DNA, the CDR3 is TGCGCCAGCAGCTTGGATCAGGGGCGGAATGGCTACACCTTC.

The rearrangement links TRBV7-9 to TRBJ1-3, with TRBD1 as a possible D gene (5 bases). This CDR3 is built from 14 residues. Germline V gene data show CDR1 as SEHNR and CDR2 as FQNEAQ (reference sequence). The ends were cut back, 5 bases at V and 0 bases at J, with 8 bases in the middle. CDR3 nucleotide sequence: TGTGCCAGCAGCATTGACAGCTCTGGAAACACCATATATTTT. Translation gives CASSIDSSGNTIYF.

The chain joins TRBV7-9 to TRBJ1-1; 7 bases align to TRBD1. This CDR3 comprises 16 residues. In germline, CDR1 is SEHNR, CDR2 FQNEAQ (reference sequence). V lost 1 base and J lost 5; bases outside the gene matches: 10. For the CDR3, the DNA is TGTGCCAGCAGCTTAGACGTTAGGGGGCGGTATACTGAAGCTTTCTTT. It specifies CASSLDVRGRYTEAFF.

This rearrangement joins TRBV19 to TRBJ2-4, with TRBD2 matching 7 bases. The V gene's germline CDR1 is LNHDA and CDR2 SQIVND (reference sequence). The CDR3 runs 15 residues. After removal of 10 bases from V and 7 bases from J, the junction contained 16 bases not matched to a gene. This CDR3 reads CATRGVGPTWNIQYF. Here the CDR3 DNA reads TGTGCCACCCGGGGGGTTGGCCCCACTTGGAACATTCAGTACTTC.

The chain recombines TRBV28 with TRBJ2-1; D not resolved. V was trimmed by 3 bases and J by 12 bases, leaving 15 bases between them. Germline CDR1 and CDR2: MDHEN and SYDVKM. There are 13 residues in the CDR3. The CDR3 DNA sequence: TGTGCCAGCAGTTTCCCCCAGGACCGTGGGCAGTTCTTC. It translates to CASSFPQDRGQFF.

The V call is TRBV6-5, the J call TRBJ2-4; TRBD2 matches at 8 bases. V gave up 6 bases and J gave up 0 bases; unmatched junction bases: 4. CDR1 and CDR2 from the germline V gene are MNHEY and SVGAGI. The CDR3 is made up of 15 amino acids. CDR3 nucleotide sequence: TGTGCCAGCAGCGCGGGGGGACTAGCCAAAAACATTCAGTACTTC. Amino acids: CASSAGGLAKNIQYF.

This clone was detected only once. V is TRBV27 and J is TRBJ2-7, with 7 bases that match TRBD1. The CDR3 length is 15 residues. The germline V gene encodes CDR1 MNHEY and CDR2 SMNVEV (reference sequence). The junction had 8 bases not matched to a gene; V was cut back by 3 bases and J by 3 bases. The CDR3 loop reads CASSFSTGTVYEQYF. In DNA, the CDR3 is TGTGCCAGCAGTTTTTCCACCGGGACAGTCTACGAGCAGTACTTC.

The genes are TRBV23-1 and TRBJ2-1, with TRBD1 identical over 10 bases. TRBV23-1 is marked as an open reading frame, function uncertain. With 1 base clipped from V and 7 bases from J, the junction kept 16 bases outside the gene matches. The length of the CDR3 is 19 residues. The CDR3 DNA is TGCGCCAGCAGTCAATTTTGTACGCGAGTTGGGACAGGGGAGAATGAGCAGTTCTTC. Protein sequence: CASSQFCTRVGTGENEQFF.

The rearrangement links TRBV5-4 to TRBJ2-3; the D call may be TRBD1 or TRBD2 (7 bases each). CDR1 SGHNT and CDR2 YYREEE come from the germline V gene (reference sequence). V was cut by 3 bases and J by 6 bases, with 20 bases left in between. The CDR3 is 16 residues long. The DNA of the CDR3 is TGTGCCAGCAGCTCGGGAGGACAGGTGAGGGCTGATACGCAGTATTTT. This codes for CASSSGGQVRADTQYF.

The gene calls are TRBV30 and TRBJ2-1, with D maybe TRBD2 (6 bases). This CDR3 is built from 10 residues. Trimming cost V 5 bases and J 9 bases, with 8 bases left between them. Germline values: CDR1 GTSNPN, CDR2 SVGIG (reference sequence). This CDR3 is CAWGTGEQFF. CDR3 DNA sequence: TGTGCCTGGGGGACTGGTGAGCAGTTCTTC.

The chain joins TRBV5-8 to TRBJ2-1; D gene uncertain. Trimming stripped 0 bases from V and 1 base from J, with 8 bases between. The CDR3 is 15 amino acids. Germline V gene sequence: CDR1 SGHTS, CDR2 YDEGEE. The CDR3 here is CASSLVAGSYNEQFF. CDR3 coding DNA: TGTGCCAGCAGCTTGGTGGCAGGATCCTACAATGAGCAGTTCTTC. Drawing the rest from reference TRBV5-8 and TRBJ2-1, the complete variable domain is EAGVTQSPTHLIKTRGQQATLRCSPISGHTSVYWYQQALGLGLQFLLWYDEGEERNRGNFPPRFSGRQFPNYSSELNVNALELEDSALYLCASSLVAGSYNEQFFGPGTRLTVL.

The chain combines TRBV6-1 with TRBJ1-1, with D tentatively TRBD1 (6 bases). CDR3 size: 15 residues. Per the germline V gene, CDR1 is MNHNS and CDR2 is SASEGT. Trimming took off 5 bases at V and 4 bases at J, with 17 bases between the two ends. DNA of the CDR3: TGTGCCAGCAGTCCTAAAGGGGGGGGGCGCACTGAAGCTTTCTTT. Translating gives CASSPKGGGRTEAFF.

CDR3 sequence reads: CAWSVNFQETQYF. The CDR3 bases are TGTGCCTGGAGTGTGAACTTCCAAGAGACCCAGTACTTC. The chain carries TRBV30 and TRBJ2-5; D gene ambiguous. Germline V lookup: CDR1 GTSNPN, CDR2 SVGIG (reference sequence). This CDR3 has 13 amino acids. Trimming stripped 0 bases from V and 1 base from J, with 6 bases between.

The V call is TRBV19, the J call TRBJ2-7; 9 nucleotides line up with TRBD1. This CDR3 has 14 residues. The germline V gene encodes CDR1 LNHDA and CDR2 SQIVND (reference sequence). The V gene end was trimmed by 6 bases and the J gene end by 2 bases; junction bases not matched to a gene: 5. CDR3 loop: CASSPGQGPYEQYF. CDR3 nucleotides: TGTGCCAGTAGCCCGGGACAGGGCCCCTACGAGCAGTACTTC.

This clone was recorded once. The chain uses TRBV5-4 and TRBJ1-6; weak D call: TRBD1 (5 bases). The CDR3 is 14 amino acids. The germline V gene has CDR1 SGHNT and CDR2 YYREEE (reference sequence). The germline V and J ends were trimmed by 4 bases and 7 bases, with 12 bases remaining between them. The CDR3: CASSHDRSNSPLHF. In DNA form, the CDR3 reads TGTGCCAGCAGCCACGACAGATCCAATTCACCCCTCCACTTT.

This chain uses TRBV4-2 with TRBJ1-1; D gene unclear. The CDR3 contains 12 residues. CDR1 and CDR2 from the germline V gene are LGHNA and YNFKEQ. With 5 bases removed from V and 6 bases from J, the gap between germline ends came to 10 bases. The chain's CDR3 is CASSFTAAEAFF. In DNA form, the CDR3 reads TGTGCCAGCAGCTTCACCGCCGCTGAAGCTTTCTTT.

This clone has a single count. The chain is built from TRBV18 and TRBJ2-2, with D tentatively TRBD1 or TRBD2 (6 bases each). CDR3 length: 15 amino acids. Trimming removed 3 bases at V and 4 bases at J, with 12 bases between. Germline assignment: CDR1 KGHSH and CDR2 LQKENI. The DNA for the CDR3 is TGTGCCAGCTCACCCGACAGGAGGGCCACCGGGGAGCTGTTTTTT. Encoded protein: CASSPDRRATGELFF.

The V and J genes are TRBV7-9 and TRBJ2-7; 9 nucleotides line up with TRBD1. The V and J ends lost 4 bases and 3 bases, in that order; junction bases with no gene match: 7. Germline loops: CDR1 SEHNR, CDR2 FQNEAQ (reference sequence). This CDR3 has 15 residues. CDR3 residues: CASSSGTGMIYEQYF. The DNA for the CDR3 is TGTGCCAGCAGCTCCGGGACAGGGATGATCTACGAGCAGTACTTC.

This rearrangement joins TRBV14 to TRBJ2-2; TRBD1 matches at 11 bases. Looked up from germline, CDR1 is SGHDN and CDR2 is FVKESK. There are 15 residues in the CDR3. The V gene end was trimmed by 3 bases and the J gene end by 6 bases; junction bases not matched to a gene: 3. CDR3 DNA sequence: TGTGCCAGCAGCCAGGACAGGGGGCCGGCCGGGGAGCTGTTTTTT. Amino acid sequence: CASSQDRGPAGELFF.

This CDR3 reads CASSYSTTQETQYF. DNA of the CDR3: TGTGCCAGCAGTTACTCGACTACACAAGAGACCCAGTACTTC. The chain uses TRBV6-6 and TRBJ2-5, with a possible D match to TRBD2 (5 bases). CDR1 is MNHNY, CDR2 SVGAGI, per germline (reference sequence). V was trimmed by 0 bases and J by 2 bases, leaving 7 bases between them. CDR3 length: 14 amino acids.